What follows are 27 T cell receptor beta chains derived from one specimen sequenced in a study of cytotoxic CD8 clonotypes in ibrutinib-treated CLL. Sequencing used immunoSEQ multiplex PCR; TCRdb keeps in-frame clones, though not all of them. The sample records approximately 200,000 clones, approximately 72% being singletons. Sequencing used PBMCs, obtained after 24 months of ibrutinib treatment. The receptors shown here come from a human donor with chronic lymphocytic leukemia.

Only a few counts were recorded for this clone. The chain recombines TRBV7-2 with TRBJ2-1, with D perhaps matching TRBD2 (5 bases). The CDR3 runs to 14 residues. V was cut by 1 base and J by 5 bases, with 9 bases left in between. The germline gives CDR1 SGHTA, CDR2 FQGNSA. For the CDR3, the DNA is TGTGCCAGCAGCTTAGGGAGGACGAACAATGAGCAGTTCTTC. It is translated as CASSLGRTNNEQFF.

The chain uses TRBV5-1 and TRBJ2-2; a possible D gene is TRBD1 (6 bases). Germline V gene data show CDR1 as SGHRS and CDR2 as YFSETQ. The V and J ends lost 0 bases and 0 bases respectively, with 18 bases between them. The CDR3 covers 19 residues. The CDR3 reads CASSLVSRGLFANTGELFF. CDR3 nucleotides: TGCGCCAGCAGCTTGGTGTCCAGGGGCTTATTCGCGAACACCGGGGAGCTGTTTTTT.

The sample holds a few counts of this clone. The rearrangement joins TRBV4-1 to TRBJ2-7; TRBD2 matches 8 bases. The ends lost 3 bases at V and 3 bases at J; junction bases unmatched: 4. This CDR3 spans 14 amino acids. Germline CDR1 is MGHRA and CDR2 is YSYEKL. The DNA for the CDR3 is TGCGCCAGCAGCCACAGCGGGAGTGGCTACGAGCAGTACTTC. Translation: CASSHSGSGYEQYF.

This clone has more than one count but fewer than ten. This chain joins TRBV2 and TRBJ2-1; D call uncertain. Germline V CDR1 and CDR2: SNHLY, FYNNEI. V was shortened by 4 bases and J by 9 bases, with 4 bases between the two germline ends. This CDR3 is 10 amino acids long. As DNA, the CDR3 is TGTGCCAGCAGTGTCGGTGAGCAGTTCTTC. Protein sequence: CASSVGEQFF.

The chain recombines TRBV4-3 with TRBJ2-7, with 8 bases aligning to TRBD1. Germline CDR1 reads LGHNA; CDR2 reads YSLEER. The CDR3 is 14 amino acids. Unmatched junction bases numbered 6, after V lost 2 bases and J lost 6 bases. CDR3 protein: CASSQPGQASEQYF. In nucleotides, the CDR3 is TGCGCCAGCAGCCAACCGGGACAGGCATCCGAGCAGTACTTC.

This rearrangement joins TRBV7-7 to TRBJ2-7, with 7 positions matching TRBD1. J lost 3 bases, V lost 5 bases, and 4 bases had no gene match. Germline loops: CDR1 SSHAT, CDR2 FNYEAQ (reference sequence). CDR3 length: 13 residues. The CDR3: CASSRGTDYEQYF. As DNA, the CDR3 is TGTGCCAGCAGCCGAGGGACAGACTACGAGCAGTACTTC.

This clone was seen a few times. The chain recombines TRBV6-5 with TRBJ1-5; D is ambiguous. The CDR3 is made up of 13 amino acids. CDR1 MNHEY and CDR2 SVGAGI come from the germline V gene. V lost 6 bases and J 6 bases, leaving 12 bases between the germline ends. Here the CDR3 DNA reads TGTGCCAGCAGCAGTCGCATGAGTCAGCCCCAGCATTTT. Its translation is CASSSRMSQPQHF.

J is TRBJ2-2 and V is TRBV5-1; no firm D call. Per germline, CDR1 SGHRS and CDR2 YFSETQ. V was pared by 4 bases and J by 2 bases, with 12 bases between. The CDR3 covers 15 residues. The CDR3 loop reads CASSQDQLNTGELFF. CDR3 sequence (DNA): TGCGCCAGCAGCCAGGACCAATTAAACACCGGGGAGCTGTTTTTT.

This chain uses TRBV4-3 with TRBJ1-5; D is unclear. The V end lost 0 bases, the J end lost 7 bases, and 13 bases lay between the germline ends. The germline V gene has CDR1 LGHNA and CDR2 YSLEER. The CDR3 totals 15 residues. For the CDR3, the DNA is TGCGCCAGCAGCCAAGATCGGGGAGGAAGGCAGCCCCAGCATTTT. It encodes CASSQDRGGRQPQHF.

This clone came up a few times. The chain carries TRBV30 and TRBJ1-5, with TRBD1 matching over 11 bases. Germline V gene data show CDR1 as GTSNPN and CDR2 as SVGIG (reference sequence). CDR3 length: 13 amino acids. Trimming removed 8 bases from V and 6 bases from J; junction bases left unmatched: 6. The CDR3 loop reads CAQGQGAGQPQHF. The CDR3 nucleotides read TGTGCCCAAGGACAGGGGGCAGGTCAGCCCCAGCATTTT.

This clone was detected a few times. This rearrangement joins TRBV29-1 to TRBJ2-5; D ambiguous. There are 13 residues in the CDR3. Trimming removed 3 bases from V and 5 bases from J, with 13 bases in between. Germline assignment: CDR1 SQVTM and CDR2 ANQGSEA. The CDR3 loop reads CSVEYSPAETQYF. In nucleotides, the CDR3 is TGCAGCGTTGAGTACAGCCCTGCGGAGACCCAGTACTTC.

This clone appeared a few times. The genes are TRBV6-1 and TRBJ1-5; D is uncertain. CDR3 length: 14 residues. Germline values: CDR1 MNHNS, CDR2 SASEGT. Trimming shortened V by 0 bases and J by 3 bases, and 6 bases separated the two germline ends. The CDR3 region is CASSEAGFNQPQHF. The CDR3 DNA is TGTGCCAGCAGTGAAGCAGGGTTCAATCAGCCCCAGCATTTT.

This sequence joins TRBV9 and TRBJ2-5; 12 bases align to TRBD2. V was clipped by 3 bases and J by 4 bases; unmatched bases: 1. The germline V gene encodes CDR1 SGDLS and CDR2 YYNGEE. The CDR3 runs to 14 residues. CDR3 in DNA: TGTGCCAGCAGCGCGGGACTAGCGGGAGAGACCCAGTACTTC. Translation gives CASSAGLAGETQYF.

The chain recombines TRBV4-3 with TRBJ2-7; TRBD2 is a possible D gene (5 bases). Germline V CDR1 and CDR2: LGHNA, YSLEER. The CDR3 spans 15 residues. Deletions cut 0 bases from V and 4 bases from J, with 13 bases between. The CDR3 loop is CASSQEGWSGYEQYF. The CDR3 DNA sequence: TGCGCCAGCAGCCAAGAGGGGTGGTCGGGGTACGAGCAGTACTTC.

The chain carries TRBV6-1 and TRBJ1-1; D call uncertain. V lost 7 bases and J 0 bases, leaving 9 bases between the germline ends. Germline values: CDR1 MNHNS, CDR2 SASEGT. The CDR3 sequence is 13 residues long. The CDR3 region has the DNA TGTGCCAGCAACACACAACTGAACACTGAAGCTTTCTTT. It is translated as CASNTQLNTEAFF.

The CDR3 sequence is CASSFMFGYGYTF. As DNA, the CDR3 is TGCGCCAGCTCTTTTATGTTTGGCTATGGCTACACCTTC. The chain carries TRBV5-1 and TRBJ1-2, with D hard to call. V was clipped by 7 bases and J by 4 bases, with 14 bases between them. The CDR3 length is 13 residues. Per germline, CDR1 SGHRS and CDR2 YFSETQ.

The V and J genes are TRBV5-4 and TRBJ2-2; 10 bases are shared with TRBD2. The CDR3 covers 16 residues. The V segment lost 5 bases and the J segment 4 bases; nucleotides outside the gene matches: 8. Germline V lookup: CDR1 SGHNT, CDR2 YYREEE (reference sequence). CDR3 in amino acids: CASSIPSGSGTGELFF. The DNA of the CDR3 is TGTGCCAGCAGTATCCCTAGCGGGAGTGGCACCGGGGAGCTGTTTTTT.

This clone was recorded a few times. The J gene is TRBJ1-2, the V gene TRBV5-4; a weak D match, TRBD1 (5 bases). There are 14 residues in the CDR3. The germline gives CDR1 SGHNT, CDR2 YYREEE (reference sequence). V gave up 3 bases and J gave up 2 bases, with 11 bases separating them. CDR3 residues: CASSWWGINYGYTF. The CDR3 DNA sequence: TGTGCCAGCAGCTGGTGGGGGATAAACTATGGCTACACCTTC.

V and J are TRBV15 and TRBJ1-5, with 8 nucleotides matching TRBD1. The V gene end was trimmed by 0 bases and the J gene end by 5 bases; junction bases not matched to a gene: 3. CDR1 is LNHNV and CDR2 is YYDKDF in the germline V gene (reference sequence). There are 15 residues in the CDR3. The CDR3 is CATSRDIQGDQPQHF. CDR3 DNA sequence: TGTGCCACCAGCAGAGATATACAGGGGGATCAGCCCCAGCATTTT.

The rearrangement uses TRBV15 and TRBJ1-5; TRBD1 is a possible D gene (6 bases). The CDR3 is 15 amino acids. V gave up 3 bases and J gave up 6 bases, with 15 bases separating them. Germline V gives CDR1 LNHNV, CDR2 YYDKDF (reference sequence). The CDR3 protein is CATSRDYRDTQPQHF. CDR3 sequence (DNA): TGTGCCACCAGCAGGGATTACAGGGATACTCAGCCCCAGCATTTT.

As concerns this clone: A much larger clone is a single base away; this may be a read error. This chain joins TRBV28 and TRBJ2-2; D is unresolved. V lost 2 bases to trimming and J lost 1 base, with 5 bases between them. CDR3 size: 14 residues. Germline lookup yields CDR1 MDHEN and CDR2 SYDVKM. CDR3 nucleotides: TGTGCCAGCAGTTTAGCCCAGAACACCGGGGAGCTGTTTTTT. This codes for CASSLAQNTGELFF.

The genes are TRBV7-2 and TRBJ2-7; 7 bases are shared with TRBD1. The length of the CDR3 is 14 residues. Trimming took 5 bases from V and 4 from J; bases not matched to a gene: 8. Germline CDR1 SGHTA, CDR2 FQGNSA. The CDR3 DNA follows: TGTGCCAGCAGCACGACAGGGACGGGTTACGAGCAGTACTTC. Translated, it gives CASSTTGTGYEQYF. Drawing the rest from reference TRBV7-2 and TRBJ2-7, the complete variable domain is GAGVSQSPSNKVTEKGKDVELRCDPISGHTALYWYRQSLGQGLEFLIYFQGNSAPDKSGLPSDRFSAERTGGSVSTLTIQRTQQEDSAVYLCASSTTGTGYEQYFGPGTRLTVT.

As DNA, the CDR3 is TGCGCCAGCAGCTTGGCCGGGCAGGGTGCTGAAGCTTTCTTT. This sequence encodes CASSLAGQGAEAFF. The chain employs TRBV5-1 and TRBJ1-1; TRBD1 is a possible D gene (5 bases). The CDR3 is made up of 14 amino acids. V was trimmed by 0 bases and J by 6 bases, leaving 12 bases between them. CDR1 is SGHRS, CDR2 YFSETQ, per germline.

The rearrangement uses TRBV2 and TRBJ1-1; TRBD1 agrees at 7 bases. The length of the CDR3 is 13 residues. J was trimmed by 10 bases and V by 4 bases; bases with no gene match: 9. The V gene's germline CDR1 is SNHLY and CDR2 FYNNEI. The CDR3 bases are TGTGCCAGCAGTGGGACAGGAAAACTTGGAGCTTTCTTT. This codes for CASSGTGKLGAFF.

The chain couples TRBV10-3 to TRBJ2-5, with 11 bases matching TRBD1. V was pared by 6 bases and J by 2 bases, with 8 bases of the junction left unmatched. The CDR3 covers 16 residues. Germline-derived CDR1 and CDR2 are ENHRY and SYGVKD. Here the CDR3 DNA reads TGTGCCATCAGCTCACCGGGACAGGGGGATCAAGAGACCCAGTACTTC. This codes for CAISSPGQGDQETQYF.

The chain couples TRBV29-1 to TRBJ2-7; the D gene is possibly TRBD1 (6 bases). V gave up 4 bases and J gave up 2 bases, with 12 bases separating them. The CDR3 runs 13 residues. Germline assignment: CDR1 SQVTM and CDR2 ANQGSEA. CDR3 in DNA: TGCAGCGTTGCACAGGGATTGACCTACGAGCAGTACTTC. Protein: CSVAQGLTYEQYF.

This chain links TRBV19 with TRBJ2-1; D not resolved. Germline CDR1 is LNHDA and CDR2 is SQIVND (reference sequence). The CDR3 is 14 amino acids. Trimming pared 7 bases from V and 0 bases from J, leaving 10 bases between. The CDR3 protein is CASNDWGSYNEQFF. CDR3 sequence (DNA): TGTGCCAGTAACGACTGGGGCTCCTACAATGAGCAGTTCTTC.